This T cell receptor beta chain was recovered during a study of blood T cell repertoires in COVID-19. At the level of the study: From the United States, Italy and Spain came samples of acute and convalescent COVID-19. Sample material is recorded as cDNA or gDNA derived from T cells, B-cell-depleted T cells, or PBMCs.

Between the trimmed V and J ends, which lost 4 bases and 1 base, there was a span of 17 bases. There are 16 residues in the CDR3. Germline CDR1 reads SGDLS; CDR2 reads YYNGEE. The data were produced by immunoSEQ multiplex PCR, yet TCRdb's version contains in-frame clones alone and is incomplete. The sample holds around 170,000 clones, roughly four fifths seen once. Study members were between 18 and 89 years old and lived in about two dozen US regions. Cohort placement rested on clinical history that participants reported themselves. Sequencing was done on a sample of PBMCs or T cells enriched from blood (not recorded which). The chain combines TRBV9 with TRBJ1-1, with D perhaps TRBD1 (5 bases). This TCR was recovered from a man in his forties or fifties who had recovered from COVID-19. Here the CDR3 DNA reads TGTGCCAGCAGCATAAGCGGGGACGGATGGAACACTGAAGCTTTCTTT. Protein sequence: CASSISGDGWNTEAFF.